Presented here are 18 T cell receptor beta chains from one specimen sequenced in a study of T cell changes during pregnancy in multiple sclerosis. Only in-frame clones appear in the TCRdb table, and some are missing; sequencing was by immunoSEQ multiplex PCR. This table has about 30,000 clones, 92% appearing once. This material consisted of peripheral blood, taken in the first trimester of pregnancy. The source is a female donor in good health, enrolled as a control in a pregnancy study.

The V and J genes are TRBV7-8 and TRBJ1-1; no clear D. Germline CDR1 and CDR2: SGHVS and FQNEAQ. V lost 1 base and J 2 bases, leaving 8 bases between the germline ends. The CDR3 runs to 14 residues. The CDR3 nucleotides read TGTGCCAGCAGCTTAGTGGCCTTAAACACTGAAGCTTTCTTT. Translating gives CASSLVALNTEAFF.

The V call is TRBV19, the J call TRBJ2-3; 7 bases map to TRBD2. The CDR3 length is 16 residues. Germline V CDR1 and CDR2: LNHDA, SQIVND (reference sequence). J lost 4 bases, V lost 8 bases, and 15 bases had no gene match. The DNA of the CDR3 is TGTGCCAGTTCGGGACTACGGGGGGTCGGATCAGATACGCAGTATTTT. Translated: CASSGLRGVGSDTQYF.

The gene calls are TRBV6-1 and TRBJ1-3; 7 nucleotides line up with TRBD1. The germline CDR1 and CDR2 sequences are MNHNS and SASEGT. The CDR3 consists of 15 residues. The V gene end was trimmed by 2 bases and the J gene end by 4 bases; junction bases not matched to a gene: 5. The CDR3 reads CASSEIQGRGNTIYF. In DNA form, the CDR3 reads TGTGCCAGCAGTGAAATACAGGGGAGAGGAAACACCATATATTTT.

The chain uses TRBV6-1 and TRBJ2-5; D is ambiguous. CDR1 is MNHNS and CDR2 is SASEGT in the germline V gene. Trimming pared 3 bases from V and 4 bases from J, leaving 9 bases between. This CDR3 contains 13 residues. The CDR3 DNA follows: TGTGCCAGCAGTGACGGGTTTATAGAGACCCAGTACTTC. Its translation: CASSDGFIETQYF.

V is TRBV2 and J is TRBJ1-3, with 9 bases matching TRBD1. Germline V gives CDR1 SNHLY, CDR2 FYNNEI. Trimming cost V 6 bases and J 1 base; bases outside gene matches: 10. This CDR3 spans 17 amino acids. The DNA for the CDR3 is TGTGCCAGCAGCTCCGGGACAGGGTTGGGGTCTGGAAACACCATATATTTT. This sequence encodes CASSSGTGLGSGNTIYF.

The chain combines TRBV5-1 with TRBJ2-3, with 8 bases lining up with TRBD2. Germline loops: CDR1 SGHRS, CDR2 YFSETQ. The junction had 14 bases not matched to a gene; V was cut back by 2 bases and J by 0 bases. The CDR3 sequence is 19 residues long. DNA for the CDR3: TGCGCCAGCAGCTTTAACGTTGCGGGGGGCTTCACAAGCACAGATACGCAGTATTTT. This sequence encodes CASSFNVAGGFTSTDTQYF.

This rearrangement joins TRBV7-8 to TRBJ2-3, with 8 bases fitting TRBD1. The trim removed 4 bases at V and 0 bases at J, leaving 9 bases unmatched. Germline assignment: CDR1 SGHVS and CDR2 FQNEAQ. The length of the CDR3 is 17 residues. The CDR3 protein is CASSWPDRGSSTDTQYF. CDR3 nucleotides: TGTGCCAGCAGCTGGCCTGACAGGGGATCTAGCACAGATACGCAGTATTTT.

V is TRBV6-6 and J is TRBJ1-1; D possibly corresponds to TRBD1 (5 bases). The V gene's germline CDR1 is MNHNY and CDR2 SVGAGI (reference sequence). Trimming removed 0 bases at V and 8 bases at J, with 13 bases between. The CDR3 has 14 amino acids. CDR3 region: CASSYSNRRAEAFF. The CDR3 DNA is TGTGCCAGCAGTTACTCGAACAGGAGAGCCGAAGCTTTCTTT.

V gene TRBV27 combines with J gene TRBJ2-7; TRBD2 aligns across 8 bases. The CDR3 loop spans 15 amino acids. V dropped 5 bases and J dropped 3; count of bases not matched to a gene: 9. Germline V lookup: CDR1 MNHEY, CDR2 SMNVEV (reference sequence). The CDR3 protein is CASSHPPAGGYEQYF. The CDR3 bases are TGTGCCAGCAGTCACCCCCCGGCGGGGGGCTACGAGCAGTACTTC.

The chain combines TRBV5-6 with TRBJ1-1, with a tentative D call TRBD1 (5 bases). This CDR3 spans 14 amino acids. Germline V gives CDR1 SGHDT, CDR2 YYEEEE. Deletions cut 0 bases from V and 1 base from J, with 7 bases between. The CDR3 region has the DNA TGTGCCAGCAGCTTGGTGGGGGGGAACACTGAAGCTTTCTTT. The encoded protein is CASSLVGGNTEAFF. The full variable domain, rest sourced from reference TRBV5-6 and TRBJ1-1, is DAGVTQSPTHLIKTRGQQVTLRCSPKSGHDTVSWYQQALGQGPQFIFQYYEEEERQRGNFPDRFSGHQFPNYSSELNVNALLLGDSALYLCASSLVGGNTEAFFGQGTRLTVV.

The chain carries TRBV6-5 and TRBJ2-6, with a possible D match to TRBD2 (5 bases). The CDR3 spans 15 residues. Germline V gene sequence: CDR1 MNHEY, CDR2 SVGAGI. V was shortened by 6 bases and J by 1 base, with 10 bases between the two germline ends. DNA of the CDR3: TGTGCCAGCAGAGACCCGGGGTCTGGGGCCAACGTCCTGACTTTC. The encoded protein is CASRDPGSGANVLTF.

The chain links TRBV5-1 to TRBJ2-7; tentative D call: TRBD2 (5 bases). Trimming cost V 3 bases and J 5 bases, with 15 bases left between them. The germline V gene has CDR1 SGHRS and CDR2 YFSETQ. This CDR3 is built from 14 residues. The CDR3, as DNA: TGCGCCAGCAGCTCTCAAACTTTCGGGAACGAGCAGTACTTC. Translated, it gives CASSSQTFGNEQYF.

V is TRBV5-1 and J is TRBJ2-5; possible D gene TRBD2, 6 bases. Germline V lookup: CDR1 SGHRS, CDR2 YFSETQ. CDR3 size: 15 residues. The V gene lost 3 bases and the J gene lost 2 bases, with 14 bases spanning the gap. For the CDR3, the DNA is TGCGCCAGCAGCTCCGACGCGGGACGGCAAGAGACCCAGTACTTC. Amino acid sequence: CASSSDAGRQETQYF.

The rearrangement links TRBV4-1 to TRBJ1-2, with D unresolved. CDR1 MGHRA and CDR2 YSYEKL come from the germline V gene. The CDR3 covers 16 residues. V dropped 0 bases and J dropped 4 bases, with 15 bases sitting between them. CDR3 bases: TGCGCCAGCAGCCAAGATGGGATTGATGGAGGCTATGGCTACACCTTC. This sequence encodes CASSQDGIDGGYGYTF.

This clone appeared a single time. The chain carries TRBV10-2 and TRBJ2-7; 8 bases are a match to TRBD1. This CDR3 is built from 15 residues. V lost 7 bases, J lost 0 bases, and 8 bases stayed unmatched. Germline-derived CDR1 and CDR2 are WSHSY and SAAADI. For the CDR3, the DNA is TGCGCCAGCAAAAAACAGGGGGATGACTCCTACGAGCAGTACTTC. Translating it yields CASKKQGDDSYEQYF.

The chain links TRBV5-6 to TRBJ1-1; D gene uncertain. The germline V gene has CDR1 SGHDT and CDR2 YYEEEE. This CDR3 region has 13 residues. V lost 2 bases and J 1 base, leaving 6 bases between the germline ends. The CDR3 DNA sequence: TGTGCCAGCAGCTTATACAAGAACACTGAAGCTTTCTTT. This sequence encodes CASSLYKNTEAFF.

The chain joins TRBV6-5 to TRBJ1-1; D is perhaps TRBD1 (5 bases). This CDR3 spans 13 amino acids. V was pared by 6 bases and J by 1 base, with 9 bases between. Germline-derived CDR1 and CDR2 are MNHEY and SVGAGI. The CDR3: CASRVTGNTEAFF. The CDR3 DNA reads as TGTGCCAGCAGAGTAACAGGGAACACTGAAGCTTTCTTT.

The V call is TRBV27, the J call TRBJ1-1, with D possibly matching TRBD1 (5 bases). CDR3 length: 14 residues. Trimming stripped 2 bases from V and 2 bases from J, with 9 bases between. Per germline, CDR1 MNHEY and CDR2 SMNVEV (reference sequence). CDR3 sequence (DNA): TGTGCCAGCAGTTTAACAGGACCCAACACTGAAGCTTTCTTT. This encodes CASSLTGPNTEAFF.